One sample yielded the 30 T cell receptor beta chains listed below, sequenced in a study of CD8 T cells in Susac syndrome. RNA in amounts of roughly 0.5 to 1 ug was reverse transcribed with random hexamers. A single record per CDR3 protein comes from TCRdb applying MiXCR to the immunoSEQ multiplex PCR reads. The sample has approximately 230,000 distinct CDR3 sequences, over 85% seen once. Sequenced: CD4+ T cells from PBMCs. These receptors were collected from a human donor with multiple sclerosis.

The chain recombines TRBV12-5 with TRBJ1-3, with no clear D. V was pared by 5 bases and J by 0 bases, with 14 bases between. This CDR3 comprises 16 residues. The germline V gene has CDR1 LGHNT and CDR2 FRNRAP. CDR3 DNA: TGTGCTAGTGGTCGCGGGCGGTTTCCCTCTGGAAACACCATATATTTT. Its translation: CASGRGRFPSGNTIYF.

The rearrangement uses TRBV27 and TRBJ2-4; D perhaps matches TRBD1 (6 bases). Between the trimmed V and J ends, which lost 9 bases and 5 bases, there was a span of 20 bases. This CDR3 region has 15 residues. Germline V gene sequence: CDR1 MNHEY, CDR2 SMNVEV (reference sequence). CDR3 sequence: CASRPTRTVQNIQYF. The CDR3 coding sequence is TGTGCCAGTAGGCCAACACGGACAGTGCAAAACATTCAGTACTTC.

This clonotype was seen only once. The chain couples TRBV6-5 to TRBJ2-1, with D tentatively TRBD2 (7 bases). V was pared by 7 bases and J by 6 bases, with 13 bases between. Germline V gene sequence: CDR1 MNHEY, CDR2 SVGAGI. This CDR3 is built from 13 residues. The CDR3 loop reads CASKRGAGNEQFF. The CDR3 DNA sequence: TGTGCCAGCAAACGGGGGGCTGGCAATGAGCAGTTCTTC.

The rearrangement links TRBV6-4 to TRBJ1-2; D may be TRBD1 (5 bases). Per the germline V gene, CDR1 is MRHNA and CDR2 is SNTAGT. The CDR3 is 14 residues long. The V gene lost 6 bases and the J gene lost 8 bases, with 19 bases spanning the gap. This CDR3 reads CASSPETDAGGYTF. The DNA for the CDR3 is TGTGCCAGCAGCCCCGAGACAGACGCAGGCGGCTACACCTTC.

The V call is TRBV24-1, the J call TRBJ2-2; no reliable D call. The CDR3 is 12 amino acids. V lost 6 bases and J lost 3, with 4 bases in between. The germline V gene encodes CDR1 KGHDR and CDR2 SFDVKD. The CDR3 here is CATSLYTGELFF. The CDR3 DNA sequence: TGTGCCACCAGTCTATACACCGGGGAGCTGTTTTTT.

The chain uses TRBV12-3 or TRBV12-4 and TRBJ1-3; a weak D match, TRBD1 (5 bases). The length of the CDR3 is 17 residues. Trimming took off 1 base at V and 0 bases at J, with 13 bases between the two ends. The CDR3 nucleotides are TGTGCCAGCAGTTTAGTGAGCAGGGCATACTCTGGAAACACCATATATTTT. Translating gives CASSLVSRAYSGNTIYF.

The V gene is TRBV20-1, the J gene TRBJ2-5; D is undetermined. Trimming took off 2 bases at V and 6 bases at J, with 16 bases between the two ends. Per the germline V gene, CDR1 is DFQATT and CDR2 is SNEGSKA (reference sequence). This CDR3 region has 14 residues. CDR3: CSARLTVKVQTQYF. The CDR3 region has the DNA TGCAGTGCTAGACTTACGGTAAAGGTACAGACCCAGTACTTC.

The V call is TRBV6-1, the J call TRBJ2-5; 10 bases fit TRBD2. Germline V CDR1 and CDR2: MNHNS, SASEGT. CDR3 size: 15 residues. With V trimmed by 5 bases and J by 5 bases, 8 bases remained unmatched. The CDR3 here is CASSSLAGVGETQYF. The CDR3 bases are TGTGCCAGCAGTTCGCTAGCGGGAGTGGGTGAGACCCAGTACTTC.

The chain carries TRBV6-6 and TRBJ1-4; 8 positions match TRBD1. V lost 8 bases and J lost 9; bases outside the gene matches: 11. CDR1 and CDR2 from the germline V gene are MNHNY and SVGAGI (reference sequence). The CDR3 has 14 residues. The CDR3 sequence: CASVSTGAWKKLFF. DNA of the CDR3: TGTGCCAGCGTATCGACAGGGGCTTGGAAAAAACTGTTTTTT.

This chain uses TRBV29-1 with TRBJ1-2; TRBD1 is a possible D gene (6 bases). This CDR3 is built from 11 residues. Germline V lookup: CDR1 SQVTM, CDR2 ANQGSEA. The V gene lost 2 bases and the J gene lost 8 bases, with 9 bases spanning the gap. CDR3 region: CSVETGYGYTF. The CDR3 DNA reads as TGCAGCGTTGAAACAGGGTACGGCTACACCTTC.

This clonotype was seen more than once but under ten times. The chain carries TRBV29-1 and TRBJ1-3; D possibly corresponds to TRBD1 (5 bases). The germline gives CDR1 SQVTM, CDR2 ANQGSEA. The CDR3 contains 12 residues. Deletions cut 4 bases from V and 2 bases from J, with 6 bases between. The CDR3 loop reads CSVAGTGNTIYF. For the CDR3, the DNA is TGCAGCGTTGCAGGGACTGGAAACACCATATATTTT. Full variable domain (rest looked up from reference TRBV29-1 and TRBJ1-3): SAVISQKPSRDICQRGTSLTIQCQVDSQVTMMFWYRQQPGQSLTLIATANQGSEATYESGFVIDKFPISRPNLTFSTLTVSNMSPEDSSIYLCSVAGTGNTIYFGEGSWLTVV.

The genes are TRBV19 and TRBJ1-5; possibly TRBD1 for D (5 bases). CDR1 is LNHDA and CDR2 is SQIVND in the germline V gene (reference sequence). V was pared by 5 bases and J by 2 bases, with 10 bases between. This CDR3 has 14 residues. CDR3 sequence reads: CASSGGGGNQPQHF. The CDR3 bases are TGTGCCAGTAGTGGGGGTGGGGGCAATCAGCCCCAGCATTTT.

The rearrangement joins TRBV29-1 to TRBJ1-1; TRBD1 is a possible D gene (6 bases). This CDR3 has 14 amino acids. V was trimmed by 4 bases and J by 2 bases, leaving 14 bases between them. Germline CDR1 SQVTM, CDR2 ANQGSEA. For the CDR3, the DNA is TGCAGCGTTGTTGTCGCAGGGGCCAACACTGAAGCTTTCTTT. This encodes CSVVVAGANTEAFF.

This chain joins TRBV29-1 and TRBJ2-5; D uncertain. CDR3 length: 11 amino acids. CDR1 SQVTM and CDR2 ANQGSEA come from the germline V gene. V was trimmed by 4 bases and J by 5 bases, leaving 8 bases between them. The CDR3 reads CSVAVSETQYF. As DNA, the CDR3 is TGCAGCGTTGCTGTCAGTGAGACCCAGTACTTC.

This clonotype was recorded only once. The chain is built from TRBV6-5 and TRBJ1-1; weak D call: TRBD1 (5 bases). V shed 8 bases and J shed 6 bases, with 13 bases lying between them. Germline loops: CDR1 MNHEY, CDR2 SVGAGI. The CDR3 loop spans 12 amino acids. The CDR3 DNA reads TGTGCCAGCGGCATTACAGGCTCTGAAGCTTTCTTT. The encoded protein is CASGITGSEAFF.

The J gene is TRBJ2-2, the V gene TRBV2; 7 nucleotides line up with TRBD2. CDR3 size: 15 residues. V was clipped by 4 bases and J by 5 bases; unmatched bases: 7. Germline V CDR1 and CDR2: SNHLY, FYNNEI. In DNA, the CDR3 is TGTGCCAGCAGTGTGGCGGGAGTAGGAACCGGGGAGCTGTTTTTT. This codes for CASSVAGVGTGELFF. Full variable domain (outside the CDR3, taken from reference TRBV2 and TRBJ2-2): EPEVTQTPSHQVTQMGQEVILRCVPISNHLYFYWYRQILGQKVEFLVSFYNNEISEKSEIFDDQFSVERPDGSNFTLKIRSTKLEDSAMYFCASSVAGVGTGELFFGEGSRLTVL.

This chain links TRBV10-3 with TRBJ2-3; 7 bases fit TRBD1. Germline V gene data show CDR1 as ENHRY and CDR2 as SYGVKD. V lost 11 bases and J lost 1; bases outside the gene matches: 3. This CDR3 is built from 12 residues. As DNA, the CDR3 is TGTGCCGTTACAGGGGGCACAGATACGCAGTATTTT. This gives the protein CAVTGGTDTQYF.

This chain connects TRBV7-2 to TRBJ1-5; 9 bases match TRBD1. There are 13 residues in the CDR3. The trim removed 5 bases at V and 11 bases at J, leaving 7 bases unmatched. Per the germline V gene, CDR1 is SGHTA and CDR2 is FQGNSA. The DNA of the CDR3 is TGTGCCAGCAGCCCGGGACAGGGTACGACCCAGCATTTT. It is translated as CASSPGQGTTQHF.

The genes are TRBV12-3 or TRBV12-4 and TRBJ2-7, with a possible D match to TRBD2 (5 bases). Trimming left V 3 bases short and J 2 bases short, with 11 bases between. The CDR3 contains 14 residues. The CDR3 is CASSFRPGTYEQYF. The CDR3 nucleotides read TGTGCCAGCAGTTTCAGGCCGGGGACCTACGAGCAGTACTTC.

V and J are TRBV2 and TRBJ2-1; 9 bases agree with TRBD2. Germline CDR1 reads SNHLY; CDR2 reads FYNNEI. The CDR3 covers 15 residues. J gave up 6 bases and V 3 bases, and 6 bases lay outside the gene matches. The chain's CDR3 is CASSDPGLASNEQFF. CDR3 in DNA: TGTGCCAGCAGTGACCCGGGACTAGCATCCAATGAGCAGTTCTTC.

This chain uses TRBV24-1 with TRBJ2-5; maybe TRBD2 (6 bases). The V end was cut by 1 base, the J end by 5 bases, with 10 bases between. CDR3 length: 14 amino acids. CDR1 and CDR2 from the germline V gene are KGHDR and SFDVKD. The CDR3 nucleotides read TGTGCCACCAGTGATTTTTTAGGAGGGGAGACCCAGTACTTC. It translates to CATSDFLGGETQYF.

CDR3 coding DNA: TGTGCCACCGCGCGGGGGGGCAGCCAGATTGATACGCAGTATTTT. It translates to CATARGGSQIDTQYF. The chain has TRBV19 and TRBJ2-3; 9 bases are a match to TRBD2. CDR3 length: 15 residues. CDR1 and CDR2 (germline): LNHDA, SQIVND (reference sequence). J lost 6 bases, V lost 10 bases, and 14 bases had no gene match.

V usage is TRBV20-1 and J usage is TRBJ1-1, with D tentatively TRBD1 (5 bases). The germline V and J ends were trimmed by 0 bases and 6 bases, with 17 bases remaining between them. The CDR3 runs to 15 residues. Germline CDR1 DFQATT, CDR2 SNEGSKA (reference sequence). The CDR3 sequence is CSARDPGGWEAEAFF. The CDR3 coding sequence is TGCAGTGCTAGAGATCCTGGGGGGTGGGAGGCTGAAGCTTTCTTT.

This clonotype was counted once. This chain connects TRBV7-2 to TRBJ1-6; maybe TRBD1 (6 bases). This CDR3 has 15 amino acids. With 4 bases removed from V and 8 bases from J, the gap between germline ends came to 15 bases. From germline, CDR1 is SGHTA and CDR2 FQGNSA. The CDR3 DNA follows: TGTGCCAGCAGCTCCTCCTGGGGGGGCCATTCACCCCTCCACTTT. This codes for CASSSSWGGHSPLHF.

The chain combines TRBV14 with TRBJ1-1; D is perhaps TRBD1 (5 bases). Trimming cost V 4 bases and J 3 bases, with 15 bases left between them. In germline, CDR1 is SGHDN, CDR2 FVKESK. This CDR3 is built from 15 residues. CDR3 protein: CASSRLRTTDTEAFF. The CDR3 bases are TGTGCCAGCAGCCGCCTCAGGACAACGGACACTGAAGCTTTCTTT.

The chain uses TRBV5-4 and TRBJ2-1; the match to TRBD1 covers 7 bases. There are 15 residues in the CDR3. Germline V gene lookup returns CDR1 SGHNT and CDR2 YYREEE (reference sequence). The ends lost 0 bases at V and 6 bases at J; junction bases unmatched: 6. CDR3 nucleotides: TGTGCCAGCAGCTTGGGAGGGGGCCCGCTCAATGAGCAGTTCTTC. Translated: CASSLGGGPLNEQFF.

The chain couples TRBV19 to TRBJ1-1; no reliable D call. Per the germline V gene, CDR1 is LNHDA and CDR2 is SQIVND (reference sequence). CDR3 length: 13 residues. Trimming took 2 bases from V and 1 from J, leaving 5 bases between them. CDR3 DNA: TGTGCCAGTAGTATAAGTTGGAACACTGAAGCTTTCTTT. It yields the protein CASSISWNTEAFF.

This sequence joins TRBV4-2 and TRBJ1-2; D unclear. The germline V and J ends were trimmed by 0 bases and 2 bases, with 7 bases remaining between them. CDR3 length: 14 residues. Looked up from germline, CDR1 is LGHNA and CDR2 is YNFKEQ. The CDR3 reads CASSQDPSNYGYTF. CDR3 DNA: TGTGCCAGCAGCCAAGATCCCAGCAACTATGGCTACACCTTC.

The chain links TRBV19 to TRBJ2-3; 8 bases line up with TRBD1. The CDR3 loop spans 16 amino acids. Germline-derived CDR1 and CDR2 are LNHDA and SQIVND (reference sequence). The ends lost 5 bases at V and 5 bases at J; junction bases unmatched: 12. The CDR3 DNA is TGTGCCAGTAGTCTCGACAGGGGAGGAGATATAGATACGCAGTATTTT. Translating it yields CASSLDRGGDIDTQYF.

The V and J genes are TRBV7-9 and TRBJ2-1; D not certain. The CDR3 has 13 residues. Trimming left V 5 bases short and J 4 bases short, with 9 bases between. Germline loops: CDR1 SEHNR, CDR2 FQNEAQ (reference sequence). The CDR3 reads CASSRTQYNEQFF. The CDR3 coding sequence is TGTGCCAGCAGCCGGACCCAGTACAATGAGCAGTTCTTC.